This T cell receptor beta chain was obtained from a study of T cells in tuberculosis. Points from the study as a whole: Active tuberculosis TCR-alpha repertoires lay closer to GMM-specific TCRs than IGRA-negative controls, suggesting clonal expansion.

Details on this clone: Its antigen remains unidentified.

Repertoires were generated with immunoSEQ multiplex PCR, while TCRdb's copy carries only in-frame clones and drops some. The table has more than 35,000 clones, nearly 95% seen once; the top ten hold around 7%. Trimming cost V 5 bases and J 4 bases; bases outside gene matches: 6. The CDR3 loop spans 14 amino acids. Germline V lookup: CDR1 MNHEY, CDR2 SMNVEV (reference sequence). The chain has TRBV27 and TRBJ1-2; 8 bases map to TRBD1. This clonotype was sampled from a donor aged 10 to 29 with latent tuberculosis or without tuberculosis infection. The sequenced sample was PBMCs. The CDR3 DNA sequence: TGTGCCAGCAGTCCAACAGGGGGTTTCTATGGCTACACCTTC. Residues: CASSPTGGFYGYTF.